A selection of T cell receptor beta chains follows, all from one sample in a study of metastatic and nonmetastatic thyroid tumors. TCRdb called clones again from the PCR reads with MiXCR. The sample has around 28,000 clones; approximately 13% are singletons. Sequenced input: blood. The receptors here all came from a female donor with papillary thyroid cancer or a benign thyroid nodule (not recorded which). Some clones in this sample may be carry-over from other donors' samples. CDR3s include the opening cysteine and the closing phenylalanine or tryptophan.

J: TRBJ1-2
V: TRBV7-2
CDR3: CASSLAFSGAGYTF

J: TRBJ2-1
V: TRBV24-1
CDR3: CATSDVRASNNEQFF

J: TRBJ2-1
V: TRBV20-1
CDR3: CSARDLWGTYNEQFF

J: TRBJ1-6
V: TRBV11-1
CDR3: CASSLRDYNSPLHF

J: TRBJ2-1
V: TRBV7-9
CDR3: CASSDGLASHNEQFF

J: TRBJ1-1
V: TRBV4-1
CDR3: CASSQITGANTEAFF

J: TRBJ1-1
V: TRBV29-1
CDR3: CSVEGTGSSEAFF

J: TRBJ1-1
V: TRBV29-1
CDR3: CSVDREGTEAFF

J: TRBJ2-1
V: TRBV28
CDR3: CASAPGGSSYNEQFF

J: TRBJ1-3
V: TRBV11-2
CDR3: CASSLNPQGPGNTIYF

J: TRBJ1-3
V: TRBV30
CDR3: CAWSPGQGRNTIYF

J: TRBJ1-4
V: TRBV5-1
CDR3: CASSQGTERKEKLFF

J: TRBJ2-3
V: TRBV25-1
CDR3: CASIRGDTQYF

J: TRBJ1-6
V: TRBV2
CDR3: CASSDTGNSPLHF

J: TRBJ2-1
V: TRBV20-1
CDR3: CSALAGLAISYNEQFF

J: TRBJ2-7
V: TRBV5-1
CDR3: CASTPQPGQGANEQYF

J: TRBJ2-2
V: TRBV5-1
CDR3: CASSPTSGRSWELFF

J: TRBJ2-1
V: TRBV12-3/TRBV12-4
CDR3: CASGPHSGSSYNEQFF

J: TRBJ2-2
V: TRBV20-1
CDR3: CSARDPGTGDTGELFF

J: TRBJ2-1
V: TRBV30
CDR3: CAWSSVNEQFF

J: TRBJ1-2
V: TRBV6-2/TRBV6-3
CDR3: CASSSAGQGYGYTF

J: TRBJ2-7
V: TRBV12-3/TRBV12-4
CDR3: CASSSAIYEQYF

J: TRBJ2-1
V: TRBV9
CDR3: CASSVTAGLAGVDEQFF

J: TRBJ2-5
V: TRBV20-1
CDR3: CSPPGQGMGYQETQYF

J: TRBJ2-7
V: TRBV19
CDR3: CASSGLANYEQYF

J: TRBJ2-7
V: TRBV7-8
CDR3: CASSFRPGQDAVSYEQYF

J: TRBJ2-5
V: TRBV6-6
CDR3: CASSYSWAQETQYF

J: TRBJ1-1
V: TRBV6-1
CDR3: CASTYGVLNTEAFF

J: TRBJ2-1
V: TRBV6-6
CDR3: CASSYSMVWKAGRNEQFF

J: TRBJ2-3
V: TRBV5-4
CDR3: CASSLDQRDTDTQYF

J: TRBJ1-2
V: TRBV6-1
CDR3: CASSEVIVQPPNYDYTF

J: TRBJ2-1
V: TRBV11-2
CDR3: CASSLGGAGTTYNEQFF

J: TRBJ1-6
V: TRBV5-4
CDR3: CASSLALGPHSPLHF

J: TRBJ2-2
V: TRBV5-1
CDR3: CASSLGRGVSTGELFF

J: TRBJ2-2
V: TRBV12-3/TRBV12-4
CDR3: CATSPGLYTGELFF

J: TRBJ2-3
V: TRBV4-1
CDR3: CASSQVWSLGTQYF

J: TRBJ1-6
V: TRBV19
CDR3: CASSAWGQPPVPLHF

J: TRBJ2-3
V: TRBV15
CDR3: CATSRRPAGLAGQTDTQYF

J: TRBJ2-2
V: TRBV5-5
CDR3: CASSPGTTPLTGELFF

J: TRBJ1-1
V: TRBV6-6
CDR3: CASSYRGGITEAFF

J: TRBJ2-5
V: TRBV7-9
CDR3: CASSSRDRVYQETQYF

J: TRBJ2-7
V: TRBV7-9
CDR3: CASSYNYEQYF

J: TRBJ1-1
V: TRBV20-1
CDR3: CSARAGDRGQAFF

J: TRBJ2-4
V: TRBV3-1
CDR3: CASGPRTSGRLAKNIQYF

J: TRBJ2-7
V: TRBV5-5
CDR3: CASSPPYGEQYF

J: TRBJ2-7
V: TRBV30
CDR3: CALGTSGPYEQYF

J: TRBJ1-1
V: TRBV27
CDR3: CASSLFKGRTEAFF

J: TRBJ2-1
V: TRBV7-9
CDR3: CASSIGGSSYNEQFF

J: TRBJ1-2
V: TRBV12-3/TRBV12-4
CDR3: CASSSKGGRGYGYTF

J: TRBJ2-1
V: TRBV24-1
CDR3: CATGPGTSVYEQFF

J: TRBJ1-5
V: TRBV6-6
CDR3: CASSYPSTFQGTGNQPQHF

J: TRBJ1-6
V: TRBV7-2
CDR3: CASRSTGTAYNSPLHF